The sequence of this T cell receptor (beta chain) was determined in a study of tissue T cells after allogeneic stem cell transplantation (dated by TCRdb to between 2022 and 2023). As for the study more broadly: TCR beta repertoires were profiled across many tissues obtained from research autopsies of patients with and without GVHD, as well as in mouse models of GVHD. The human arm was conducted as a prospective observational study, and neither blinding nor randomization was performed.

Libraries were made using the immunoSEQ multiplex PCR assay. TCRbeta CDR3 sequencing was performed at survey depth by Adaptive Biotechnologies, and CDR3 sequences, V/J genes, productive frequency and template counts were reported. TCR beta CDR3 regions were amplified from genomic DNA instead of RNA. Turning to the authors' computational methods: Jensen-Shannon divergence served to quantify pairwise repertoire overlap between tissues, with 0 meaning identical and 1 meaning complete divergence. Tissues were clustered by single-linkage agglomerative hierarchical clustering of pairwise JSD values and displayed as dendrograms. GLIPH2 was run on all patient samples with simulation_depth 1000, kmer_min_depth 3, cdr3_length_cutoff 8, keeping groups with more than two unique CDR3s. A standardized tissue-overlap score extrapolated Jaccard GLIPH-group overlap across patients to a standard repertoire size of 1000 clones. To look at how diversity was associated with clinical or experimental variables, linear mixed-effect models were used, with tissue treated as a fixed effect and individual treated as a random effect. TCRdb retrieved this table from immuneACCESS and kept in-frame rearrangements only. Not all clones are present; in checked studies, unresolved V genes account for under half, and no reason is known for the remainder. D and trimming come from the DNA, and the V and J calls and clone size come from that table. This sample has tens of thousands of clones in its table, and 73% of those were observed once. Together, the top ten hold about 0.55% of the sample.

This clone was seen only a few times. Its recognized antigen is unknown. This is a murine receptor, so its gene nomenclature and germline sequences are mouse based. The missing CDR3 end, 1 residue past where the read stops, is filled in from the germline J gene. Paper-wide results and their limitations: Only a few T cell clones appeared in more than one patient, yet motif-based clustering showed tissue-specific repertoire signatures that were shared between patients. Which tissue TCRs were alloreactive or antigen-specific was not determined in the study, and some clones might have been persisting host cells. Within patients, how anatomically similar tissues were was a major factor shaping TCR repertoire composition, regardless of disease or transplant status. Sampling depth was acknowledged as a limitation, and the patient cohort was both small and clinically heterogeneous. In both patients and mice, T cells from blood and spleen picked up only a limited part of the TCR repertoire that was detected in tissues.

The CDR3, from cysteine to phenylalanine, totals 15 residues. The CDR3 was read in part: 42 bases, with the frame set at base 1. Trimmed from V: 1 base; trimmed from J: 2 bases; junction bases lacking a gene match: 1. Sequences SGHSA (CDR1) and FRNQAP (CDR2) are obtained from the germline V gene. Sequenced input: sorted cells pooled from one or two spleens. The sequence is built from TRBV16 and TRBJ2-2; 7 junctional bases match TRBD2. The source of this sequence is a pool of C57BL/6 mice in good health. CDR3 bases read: TGTGCAAGCAGCTTAGTTGGGGGGAACACCGGGCAGCTCTAC. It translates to CASSLVGGNTGQLY. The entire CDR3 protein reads CASSLVGGNTGQLYF. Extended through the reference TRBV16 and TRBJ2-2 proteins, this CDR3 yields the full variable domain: NAGVIQTPRHKVTGKGQEATLWCEPISGHSAVFWYRQTIVQGLEFLTYFRNQAPIDDSGMPKERFSAQMPNQSHSTLKIQSTQPQDSAVYLCASSLVGGNTGQLYFGEGSKLTVL.